The rows below give T cell receptor beta chains drawn from one sample of a study of a mutant IDH1 vaccine in newly diagnosed glioma. Antigens for these TCRs are unknown. Generated by immunoSEQ multiplex PCR, the TCRdb table keeps only in-frame clones and is missing some. The table shows 40,000 to 45,000 clones, with approximately 80% occurring only once. Sample: PBMCs, taken from a glioma patient whose treatment included an IDH1 peptide vaccine. These receptors all stem from a woman aged 50 to 65 with glioma. Both conserved end residues are trimmed from each CDR3. The order of the fields is V gene, CDR3 length, CDR3 protein.

TRBV2,12,AGGAARSSYEQY
TRBV7-9,13,ASSLRPTKRETQY
TRBV20-1,9,SANQIYEQY
TRBV30,16,AWSVIVFQGGLNYGYT
TRBV27,12,ASKRTVLNQPQH
TRBV30,11,ALGYLLNTEAF
TRBV19,12,ASSTDRASYGYT
TRBV4-2,13,ASSQEEEAAYEQY
TRBV19,11,ASSSGLRETQY
TRBV7-9,9,ASGLGRGYT
TRBV7-9,11,ASSLAQGAGAY
TRBV11-1,11,ASAGQRNTEAF